This paragraph reports one TCR beta chain. This entry comes from a study of blood T cell repertoires in COVID-19. Study summary: The cDNA or gDNA used as material had been derived from T cells, B-cell-depleted T cells, or PBMCs.

Authors' analysis steps: Counts of nucleated cells, estimated from reference gene primer amplification, were obtained. Some clones are missing from TCRdb's copy, which holds only in-frame ones; the method was immunoSEQ multiplex PCR. From that table come the V and J calls and clone size; the DNA was used to work out D and trimming. The sample lists some 390,000 clones, around 87% seen once, with 3% in the top ten. This CDR3 is built from 14 residues. Per the germline V gene, CDR1 is SGHAT and CDR2 is FQNNGV. After removal of 5 bases from V and 2 bases from J, the junction contained 5 bases not matched to a gene.

This clonotype was sampled from a human donor in a cohort sampled during active COVID-19. V is TRBV11-2 and J is TRBJ2-5; 7 bases line up with TRBD1. Material for sequencing was peripheral blood. CDR3 sequence reads: CASSTQGWQETQYF. CDR3 DNA: TGTGCCAGCAGCACACAGGGGTGGCAAGAGACCCAGTACTTC.